This TCR beta chain was observed in a study of glioma-infiltrating T cells. Study-wide context: Samples included WHO grade II oligodendrogliomas or astrocytomas and initial-diagnosis grade IV glioblastomas.

The V segment lost 5 bases and the J segment 10 bases; nucleotides outside the gene matches: 4. The CDR3 is 13 residues long. Germline CDR1 and CDR2: MNHEY and SVGEGT. This clonotype was recorded many times. TCR alpha and beta CDR3 regions were amplified from RNA using iRepertoire nested multiplex PCR. Each CDR3 protein is one row after TCRdb ran MiXCR on the multiplex PCR reads. This table holds 300,000 to 400,000 distinct CDR3 sequences, approximately 42% found once. The material sequenced was glioma tissue, nonneoplastic brain tissue, or PBMCs (not recorded which). This receptor was taken from a human donor with low-grade glioma or glioblastoma, undergoing nonglioma brain surgery, or in good health (not recorded which). The rearrangement links TRBV6-2 or TRBV6-3 to TRBJ1-6; 8 bases match TRBD1. The CDR3: CASSADRDSPLHF. As DNA, the CDR3 is TGTGCCAGCAGTGCGGACAGGGACTCACCCCTCCACTTT.